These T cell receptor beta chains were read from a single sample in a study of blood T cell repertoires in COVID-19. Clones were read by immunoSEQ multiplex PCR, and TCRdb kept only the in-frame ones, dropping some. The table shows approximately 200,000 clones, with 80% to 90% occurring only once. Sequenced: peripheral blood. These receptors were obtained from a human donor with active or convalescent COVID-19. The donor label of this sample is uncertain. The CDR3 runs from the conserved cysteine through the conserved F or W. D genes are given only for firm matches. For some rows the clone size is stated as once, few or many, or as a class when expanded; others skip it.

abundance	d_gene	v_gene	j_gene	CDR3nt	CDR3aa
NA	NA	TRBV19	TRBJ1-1	TGTGCCAGTAGTCCGCTGGGGAGTCCTGAAGCTTTCTTT	CASSPLGSPEAFF
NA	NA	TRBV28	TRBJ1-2	TGTGCCGGCCGGGGGGTACAGGATAACTATGGCTACACCTTC	CAGRGVQDNYGYTF
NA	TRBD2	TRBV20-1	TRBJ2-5	TGCAGTGCTAGTTTTAAACTAGCGGGGGAAGAGACCCAGTACTTC	CSASFKLAGEETQYF
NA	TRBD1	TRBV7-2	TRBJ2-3	TGTGCCAGCAGCGACAGGGGGCCTGGCCCAGATACGCAGTATTTT	CASSDRGPGPDTQYF
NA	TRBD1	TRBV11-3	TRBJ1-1	TGTGCCAGCAGCTTAGCTCCACAGGGGGCGAGTGAAGCTTTCTTT	CASSLAPQGASEAFF
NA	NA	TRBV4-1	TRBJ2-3	TGCGCCAGCAGCCAGGCCGGGACTCGTTTTTTAAATACGCAGTATTTT	CASSQAGTRFLNTQYF
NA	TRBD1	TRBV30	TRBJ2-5	TGTGCCTGGAAACATGGGAGGACAGGGCAAGAGACCCAGTACTTC	CAWKHGRTGQETQYF
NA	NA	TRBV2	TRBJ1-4	TGTGCCAGCGGGTTCGGGGCTAATGAAAAACTGTTTTTT	CASGFGANEKLFF
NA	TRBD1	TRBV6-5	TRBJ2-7	TGTGCCAGCAGAGCAAACCGGGACAGGGCTTACGAGCAGTACTTC	CASRANRDRAYEQYF
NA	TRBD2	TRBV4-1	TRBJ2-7	TGCGCCAGCAGCCAAGAAAGGACTAGCGGGGTTTACGAGCAGTACTTC	CASSQERTSGVYEQYF
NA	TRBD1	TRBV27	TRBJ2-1	TGTGCCAGCAGTTTATCGTTTTGGGAGGGACAGGGGCCGCCTAGCGCTGACAATGAGCAGTTCTTC	CASSLSFWEGQGPPSADNEQFF
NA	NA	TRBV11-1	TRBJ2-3	TGTGCCAGCAGCTGGGTAGGAGAAGATACGCAGTATTTT	CASSWVGEDTQYF
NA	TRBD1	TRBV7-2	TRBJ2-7	TGTGCCAGCAGAGGGGGCCCCCACTCCTACGAGCAGTACTTC	CASRGGPHSYEQYF
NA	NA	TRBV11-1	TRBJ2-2	TGTGCCAGCAGCTCCAGGGGTAACACCGGGGAGCTGTTTTTT	CASSSRGNTGELFF
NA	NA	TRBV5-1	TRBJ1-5	TGCGCCAGCATCAGGGGCTCTCAGCCCCAGCATTTT	CASIRGSQPQHF
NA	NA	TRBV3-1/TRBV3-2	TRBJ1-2	TGTGCCGTCCAGGCCAGGAACTATGGCTACACCTTC	CAVQARNYGYTF
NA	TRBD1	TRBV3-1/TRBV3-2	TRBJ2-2	TGTGCCAGCAGCCAAGAGGGGACAGGGGGCCTCACCGGGGAGCTGTTTTTT	CASSQEGTGGLTGELFF
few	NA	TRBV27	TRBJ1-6	TGTGCCAGCAGTTTGAACAGGGTCAGGTCACCCCTCCACTTT	CASSLNRVRSPLHF
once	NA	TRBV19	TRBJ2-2	TGTGCCAGCAAAGAGGGGGGGGCACACACCGGGGAGCTGTTTTTT	CASKEGGAHTGELFF
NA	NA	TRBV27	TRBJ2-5	TGTGCCAGCAGTTTATCCCGCGGGACGGGAAAGACCCAGTACTTC	CASSLSRGTGKTQYF
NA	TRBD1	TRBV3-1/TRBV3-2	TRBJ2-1	TGTGCCAGCAGCCAACCCCCCGACAGGGCACCCTACAATGAGCAGTTCTTC	CASSQPPDRAPYNEQFF
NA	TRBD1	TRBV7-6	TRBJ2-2	TGTGCCAGCAGTTCGGCCTTACAGGGGGCCTTTAATGCCGGGGAGCTGTTTTTT	CASSSALQGAFNAGELFF
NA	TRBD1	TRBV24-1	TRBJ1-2	TGTGCCACCAGTAGGGGGACAGATAACTATGGCTACACCTTC	CATSRGTDNYGYTF
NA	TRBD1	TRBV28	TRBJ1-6	TGTGCCAGCAGGCCGGGACAGACGAGGTCACCCCTCCACTTT	CASRPGQTRSPLHF
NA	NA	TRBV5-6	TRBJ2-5	TGTGCCAGCAGCTTGGTAGGGGAAGTAGGGCAAGAGACCCAGTACTTC	CASSLVGEVGQETQYF